This TCR beta chain was profiled in a study of read filtering for tumor transcriptome and immune sequencing (dated by TCRdb to about 2020). For the study in its entirety: The cohort had around 16 male and approximately 14 female patients with a mean age of roughly 70 years, ranging from 47 to 80. Under revised international staging, eight or nine patients fell into R-ISS I, approximately 15 into R-ISS II and about seven into R-ISS III. Per sample, about 4.05 to 10.27 million TCR-region mapped reads were obtained with IR-seq, compared with only roughly 80 to 1273 with RNA-seq. Using the same bone marrow samples, the study ran both targeted immune repertoire sequencing and bulk whole-transcriptome sequencing and then compared the TCR repertoires from each method. A main aim was a read-filtering strategy for immune repertoire data, specifically whether clonotypes supported by a single read should be removed. After DNase treatment, whole-transcriptome libraries were prepared using the TruSeq RNA Access Library Prep Kit. On the study overall, not on this receptor specifically: Single-read clonotypes made up approximately 84% of clonotypes but only 3.5% to 4.5% of total reads in IR-seq, compared with roughly 70% of clonotypes and 44.6% of reads in RNA-seq. Clonotypes were captured by IR-seq at much higher depth and more reliably than by RNA-seq, and smaller IR-seq throughput was sufficient for identification of most shared clonotypes. The sorted CD138-negative fraction was composed of a mixed bone marrow immune population rather than of purified T cells. The correlation between IR-seq and RNA-seq shared clonotype proportions was increased by removal of single-read clonotypes.

Many counts were recorded for this clonotype. Its cognate antigen has yet to be identified. Base qualities are not at hand, and no much larger clone is one base apart. TCR libraries were constructed from 400 ng RNA using the Immunoverse kit, and molecular barcoded adaptors covering alpha/delta and beta/gamma chains were employed. TCR library preparation used the same RNA that went into transcriptome sequencing. TCR libraries were sequenced on an Illumina HiSeq 4000 with 2 x 150 cycles. In the source study's methods: TCR reads were aligned to human V, D, J and C references and assembled into CDR3 clonotypes with MiXCR, including quality filtering and error correction. Clonotype counts and gene usage diversity were analyzed with the tcR package in R. For inspection of raw mapping reads, RNA-seq reads were mapped by STAR aligner version 2.5.3a onto GRCh37 of the human genome. IR-seq fastq files were randomly downsampled with Seqtk 1.3 to test the effect of sequencing depth on detected clonotypes. TCRdb ran its own pipeline on the public reads, namely fastp trimming at Q25 and MiXCR clone calling, and kept in-frame beta chains. When rows share a CDR3 protein, they turn into one entry using the most common DNA and genes. These V and J calls rely on TCRdb rather than the paper's analysis. The sample profile shows 25,000 to 35,000 distinct CDR3 sequences; around an eighth of them were found once. Of the sample, about 45% falls within the top ten clones.

Taken from cysteine to phenylalanine, the CDR3 has 15 residues. The DNA shown is the 45-base CDR3, in frame from base 1. V drops 3 bases and J drops 4 bases, leaving 16 bases in between. Looking up the germline V gene yields CDR1 SGDLS and CDR2 YYNGEE. Each patient had bone marrow sampled at the time of active disease. Bone marrow mononuclear cells were isolated by Ficoll-Hypaque density gradient centrifugation. To remove myeloma plasma cells, the cells were labeled with CD138 magnetic microbeads on a MACS separator, and CD138-negative cells were then collected by negative selection. Purity of the isolated cells was checked by flow cytometry on an Attune NxT using CD138 antibodies. TRIzol reagent was used to extract total RNA, and a NanoDrop spectrophotometer was used to quantify the extracted RNA. Paired RNA-seq and IR-seq were performed on each patient's CD138-negative bone marrow sample.

The source of this sequence is a donor aged 40 or older with multiple myeloma. The rearrangement joined TRBV9 to TRBJ1-1; a tentative D call is TRBD1 (6 bases match). Input material: a population of CD138-negative cells sorted from bone marrow. The cell subset or site label corresponds to: bone marrow mononuclear cells depleted of CD138+ plasma/myeloma cells by negative magnetic selection. CDR3 reads: CASSEVQGPPTEAFF. The DNA sequence reads TGTGCCAGCAGCGAGGTTCAGGGGCCCCCCACTGAAGCTTTCTTT.